Sequencing of this T cell receptor beta chain was carried out in a study of shared clonotypes between healthy human individuals. The overall study: Used for every donor were three CD4 naive, three CD4 memory, two CD8 naive and one CD8 memory plate. Broader study findings: Memory subsets generally showed lower estimated richness than naive subsets. Clonotypes which were not shared had lower generation probabilities than clonotypes that all four donors shared.

About this clone: What it recognizes is unknown.

Selected positively for CCR7 and CD45RO-negative, naive CD8 cells excluded terminally differentiated effector memory CD45RA+ cells. The protocol was immunoSEQ multiplex PCR, while the TCRdb copy is restricted to in-frame clones and leaves out a portion. This sample has approximately 840,000 clones, with 90% to 98% found just once. V was clipped by 2 bases and J by 4 bases, with 9 bases between them. The CDR3 has 14 residues. The V gene's germline CDR1 is SGHKS and CDR2 YYEKEE (reference sequence). The sample consisted of naive CD8+ T cells sorted from blood. The chain carries TRBV5-5 and TRBJ1-4; possibly TRBD1 for D (6 bases). The receptor was derived from a man aged 30 to 39 in good health. The CDR3: CASSFLQGNEKLFF. The CDR3 DNA is TGTGCCAGCAGCTTCTTACAGGGTAATGAAAAACTGTTTTTT. Supplemented by reference TRBV5-5 and TRBJ1-4, the full variable domain reads DAGVTQSPTHLIKTRGQQVTLRCSPISGHKSVSWYQQVLGQGPQFIFQYYEKEERGRGNFPDRFSARQFPNYSSELNVNALLLGDSALYLCASSFLQGNEKLFFGSGTQLSVL.